The TCR beta chain described here comes from a study of Graves' ophthalmopathy and Graves' hyperthyroidism. This clonotype was counted many times. Germline CDR1 and CDR2: SGHRS and YFSETQ. Trimming removed 0 bases at V and 7 bases at J, with 13 bases between. The CDR3 is made up of 15 amino acids. The study amplified TCR beta CDR3 regions using RNA transcripts. Investigators did first-round RT-PCR with HTBI primers, then second-round multiplex PCR. TCRdb redid the calling of the multiplex PCR reads with MiXCR, one entry per CDR3 protein. The sample gives about 210,000 distinct CDR3 sequences, roughly 27% of which show up once; around 10% is in the top ten.

This sequence originates from a man aged 50 or older with Graves' ophthalmopathy. What was sequenced was peripheral blood. The chain employs TRBV5-1 and TRBJ1-4; D is ambiguous. CDR3 nucleotides: TGCGCCAGCAGCTTGGCTCGGAGGGCGGGTGAAAAACTGTTTTTT. Translated, it gives CASSLARRAGEKLFF.